This T cell receptor beta chain was observed in a study of CD8+CD57+ T cells in acquired aplastic anemia. Looking at the study overall: Sorted CD4+ and CD8+ cells yielded 3.2 ug of DNA on average.

Template material for TCR beta VDJ and CDR3 profiling consisted of genomic DNA. TCRdb processed the reads anew with MiXCR; each CDR3 protein has one entry. The data show approximately 80,000 distinct CDR3 sequences, with 70% seen just once and around 80% held by the top ten. With respect to this clonotype: Its antigen is unidentified.

Trimming left V 3 bases short and J 2 bases short, with 10 bases between. The CDR3 contains 14 residues. The germline gives CDR1 KGHDR, CDR2 SFDVKD. The sequenced patients had an expansion of CD8+CD57+ cells seen by flow cytometry. Whole-study findings and limits: There were around 28 CD8+ CDR3 sequences that occurred in both patients and controls.

The rearrangement joins TRBV24-1 to TRBJ2-7; D perhaps matches TRBD1 (5 bases). This TCR was sampled from a human donor with aplastic anemia. Sequencing was carried out using sorted CD4+, CD8+, or CD8+CD57+ T cells (not recorded which) from PBMCs. CDR3 protein: CATSDTGHTYEQYF. In DNA, the CDR3 is TGTGCCACCAGTGATACAGGTCATACCTACGAGCAGTACTTC.